Described below is a single TCR beta chain sequence and its context. Assay used: immunoSEQ multiplex PCR; TCRdb lists only in-frame clones, some missing. The table has hundreds of thousands of clones, around 89% seen once. The source of the sample is a study of shared T cell receptors in the human thymus. Trimming cost V 5 bases and J 0 bases, with 11 bases left between them. Germline loops: CDR1 SEHNR, CDR2 FQNEAQ (reference sequence). This CDR3 has 15 amino acids. Separately, the same data were catalogued under a study of human thymus T cells. That work contributes: Healthy Finnish infants undergoing corrective surgery for congenital heart defects were used as donors. Thymic tissue was derived from resections collected during corrective heart surgery. Among thymic and blood repertoires, usage of V and J genes appeared biased. Reports from related research described highly overlapping thymic repertoires among unrelated individuals.

The sequenced sample consisted of thymocytes. The genes are TRBV7-9 and TRBJ1-3, with D perhaps matching TRBD1 (6 bases). The TCR was taken from a boy under two years old with a congenital heart defect. The chain's CDR3 is CASSRPGASGNTIYF. CDR3 coding DNA: TGTGCCAGCAGCCGCCCAGGGGCCTCTGGAAACACCATATATTTT. Based on the CDR3 plus reference TRBV7-9 and TRBJ1-3, the full variable domain is DTGVSQNPRHKITKRGQNVTFRCDPISEHNRLYWYRQTLGQGPEFLTYFQNEAQLEKSRLLSDRFSAERPKGSFSTLEIQRTEQGDSAMYLCASSRPGASGNTIYFGEGSWLTVV.